This T cell receptor beta chain came from a study of T cells in Graves' hyperthyroidism and ophthalmopathy. Aged 18 to 65, the patients had hyperthyroidism that was newly diagnosed and had lasted under 2 months. Patients with uncontrolled infections, other autoimmune diseases, pregnancy or lactation were excluded. The PBMCs had their origin in 7.5 to 10 ml of fresh peripheral blood. Amplification targeted TCR beta CDR3 regions from RNA transcripts. Researchers ran a first-round RT-PCR on the TCR CDR3 using the HTBI primer set. TCRdb re-derived calls from the multiplex PCR reads in MiXCR, one entry per CDR3 protein. Here the sample spans hundreds of thousands of distinct CDR3 sequences, roughly 17% being singletons. Remarks on this clonotype: Its antigen is not known.

Study-wide results and caveats: Most thyroid clonotypes that were expanded above 0.001 also turned up in blood.

The germline gives CDR1 SNHLY, CDR2 FYNNEI. J gave up 5 bases and V 2 bases, and 6 bases lay outside the gene matches. CDR3 length equals 15 residues. The sequence came from a young woman with Graves' hyperthyroidism. The specimen sequenced was blood. The rearrangement uses TRBV2 and TRBJ1-2; 9 bases match TRBD1. The CDR3 here is CASSEKVGTGYGYTF. The CDR3 DNA reads TGTGCCAGCAGTGAAAAAGTAGGGACAGGGTATGGCTACACCTTC.